This entry describes one T cell receptor (beta chain). The data were taken from a study of blood T cell repertoires in COVID-19. The CDR3 spans 15 residues. V was clipped by 6 bases and J by 0 bases; unmatched bases: 5. Germline loops: CDR1 WNHNN, CDR2 SYGVQD (reference sequence). Authors' methods: Reference gene primer amplification gave estimated nucleated cell counts. Method: immunoSEQ multiplex PCR; TCRdb's copy keeps in-frame clones and lacks some. Clone size and the V and J calls come from that table; the DNA yielded D and trimming. This sample carries roughly 300,000 clones, around 81% of them seen once, and the ten largest clones take around 3.2%.

Sample: peripheral blood. The rearrangement uses TRBV10-1 and TRBJ1-1, with 9 bases matching TRBD1. The receptor was isolated from a woman in her fifties or sixties with active or convalescent COVID-19. CDR3 in DNA: TGCGCCAGCAGCCCTCGACAGGGGGTGAACACTGAAGCTTTCTTT. Protein: CASSPRQGVNTEAFF.